A single sample is the source of the 32 T cell receptor beta chains below, sequenced in a study of beta chain features in type 1 diabetes. Isolated RNA was reverse transcribed in full, so expressed TCRB transcripts were sequenced. Only in-frame clones appear in the TCRdb table, and some are missing; sequencing was by immunoSEQ multiplex PCR. The data contain 240,000 or so clones, 20% of them singletons. Antigens of these TCRs are unknown. Study observations and caveats: Shorter TCRB CDR3s, moderately but significantly so, marked every one of the four CD4+ subsets in Type 1 diabetes patients.

Sequenced material: naive CD4+ T cells from blood. The source of these receptors is a woman aged 40 to 49 with type 1 diabetes.

The gene calls are TRBV5-8 and TRBJ2-7; TRBD1 agrees at 7 bases. The ends lost 5 bases at V and 3 bases at J; junction bases unmatched: 5. CDR1 and CDR2 from the germline V gene are SGHTS and YDEGEE. CDR3 length: 13 amino acids. The CDR3 DNA follows: TGTGCCAGCAGACAGGGGATATTCTACGAGCAGTACTTC. Amino acid sequence: CASRQGIFYEQYF.

The chain has TRBV5-1 and TRBJ2-1; TRBD2 might be the D (6 bases). The CDR3 has 16 residues. From germline, CDR1 is SGHRS and CDR2 YFSETQ. Trimming removed 0 bases at V and 0 bases at J, with 10 bases between. CDR3 DNA sequence: TGCGCCAGCAGCTTGGCCAGCGGGCCCTCCTACAATGAGCAGTTCTTC. This sequence encodes CASSLASGPSYNEQFF.

The chain couples TRBV18 to TRBJ1-5; no clear D. V was clipped by 3 bases and J by 0 bases, with 6 bases between them. CDR3 length: 14 amino acids. CDR1 and CDR2 (germline): KGHSH, LQKENI. The CDR3 here is CASSPSDSNQPQHF. The CDR3 DNA reads as TGTGCCAGCTCACCTTCAGATAGCAATCAGCCCCAGCATTTT.

This clone was seen more than once but under ten times. The rearrangement uses TRBV15 and TRBJ2-1; 9 nucleotides align to TRBD1. After removal of 3 bases from V and 7 bases from J, the junction contained 7 bases not matched to a gene. CDR3 size: 15 residues. The germline V gene encodes CDR1 LNHNV and CDR2 YYDKDF (reference sequence). The CDR3 loop reads CATSRPGQGVNEQFF. The CDR3 DNA reads as TGTGCCACCAGCAGGCCGGGACAGGGAGTTAATGAGCAGTTCTTC.

This clone was detected a few times. This chain joins TRBV7-9 and TRBJ1-6, with 7 bases that match TRBD1. Germline V gives CDR1 SEHNR, CDR2 FQNEAQ (reference sequence). This CDR3 has 14 residues. V trimming: 5 bases; J trimming: 7 bases; junction bases outside the gene matches: 5. The chain's CDR3 is CASSPGGPNSPLHF. In DNA form, the CDR3 reads TGTGCCAGCAGCCCAGGGGGACCGAATTCACCCCTCCACTTT.

V gene TRBV7-9 combines with J gene TRBJ2-3; D is unresolved. V was pared by 6 bases and J by 0 bases, with 13 bases between. Germline V gives CDR1 SEHNR, CDR2 FQNEAQ (reference sequence). This CDR3 is built from 15 residues. CDR3 region: CASSPTRSSTDTQYF. CDR3 nucleotides: TGTGCCAGCAGTCCAACTCGGTCTAGCACAGATACGCAGTATTTT. Using reference TRBV7-9 and TRBJ2-3 for the parts outside the CDR3, the full variable domain is DTGVSQNPRHKITKRGQNVTFRCDPISEHNRLYWYRQTLGQGPEFLTYFQNEAQLEKSRLLSDRFSAERPKGSFSTLEIQRTEQGDSAMYLCASSPTRSSTDTQYFGPGTRLTVL.

The rearrangement uses TRBV15 and TRBJ2-7, with D maybe TRBD1 (5 bases). The CDR3 runs 15 residues. CDR1 is LNHNV and CDR2 is YYDKDF in the germline V gene (reference sequence). Trimming cost V 0 bases and J 2 bases, with 11 bases left between them. The CDR3 protein is CATSRDRSRAYEQYF. CDR3 in DNA: TGTGCCACCAGCAGAGATCGGAGCAGGGCCTACGAGCAGTACTTC.

The rearrangement links TRBV7-9 to TRBJ2-5; TRBD2 aligns across 7 bases. CDR1 and CDR2 from the germline V gene are SEHNR and FQNEAQ (reference sequence). Trimming took 6 bases from V and 0 from J; bases not matched to a gene: 7. The CDR3 runs 15 residues. CDR3 DNA sequence: TGTGCCAGCAGTCTCAGCGGGACCTACCAAGAGACCCAGTACTTC. Translation gives CASSLSGTYQETQYF. The whole variable domain, remainder taken from reference TRBV7-9 and TRBJ2-5, is DTGVSQNPRHKITKRGQNVTFRCDPISEHNRLYWYRQTLGQGPEFLTYFQNEAQLEKSRLLSDRFSAERPKGSFSTLEIQRTEQGDSAMYLCASSLSGTYQETQYFGPGTRLLVL.

The genes are TRBV28 and TRBJ2-5; TRBD2 is a possible D gene (6 bases). Germline CDR1 and CDR2: MDHEN and SYDVKM. The germline V and J ends were trimmed by 8 bases and 0 bases, with 13 bases remaining between them. The CDR3 contains 14 residues. This chain's CDR3 is CASARAGNQETQYF. The CDR3, as DNA: TGTGCCAGCGCCAGGGCGGGGAACCAAGAGACCCAGTACTTC. Full variable domain (missing parts from reference TRBV28 and TRBJ2-5): DVKVTQSSRYLVKRTGEKVFLECVQDMDHENMFWYRQDPGLGLRLIYFSYDVKMKEKGDIPEGYSVSREKKERFSLILESASTNQTSMYLCASARAGNQETQYFGPGTRLLVL.

The V gene is TRBV4-2, the J gene TRBJ2-1; TRBD2 aligns across 10 bases. Germline loops: CDR1 LGHNA, CDR2 YNFKEQ. The CDR3 runs 15 residues. Germline trimming cut 6 bases from V and 6 bases from J; bases unmatched to any gene: 8. The CDR3 protein is CASRRGLADLNEQFF. The CDR3 bases are TGTGCCAGCAGGCGCGGACTAGCGGATCTCAATGAGCAGTTCTTC.

This chain uses TRBV19 with TRBJ2-6, with 8 bases identical to TRBD1. The CDR3 consists of 17 residues. The V segment lost 6 bases and the J segment 0 bases; nucleotides outside the gene matches: 7. The V gene's germline CDR1 is LNHDA and CDR2 SQIVND (reference sequence). The CDR3 sequence is CASSDRGPSSGANVLTF. The CDR3 DNA follows: TGTGCCAGTAGCGACAGGGGACCCAGCTCTGGGGCCAACGTCCTGACTTTC. Full variable domain (missing parts from reference TRBV19 and TRBJ2-6): DGGITQSPKYLFRKEGQNVTLSCEQNLNHDAMYWYRQDPGQGLRLIYYSQIVNDFQKGDIAEGYSVSREKKESFPLTVTSAQKNPTAFYLCASSDRGPSSGANVLTFGAGSRLTVL.

This clone was picked up a small number of times. The sample has other DNA sequences that encode this CDR3 too. The rearrangement links TRBV18 to TRBJ2-7, with D possibly TRBD2 on 5 matching bases. The CDR3 length is 12 residues. CDR1 and CDR2 from the germline V gene are KGHSH and LQKENI. Trimming shortened V by 3 bases and J by 4 bases, and 7 bases separated the two germline ends. The CDR3 loop is CASSPRGYEQYF. In nucleotides, the CDR3 is TGTGCCAGCTCACCCCGGGGATACGAGCAGTACTTC.

This chain connects TRBV28 to TRBJ2-7, with TRBD2 as a possible D gene (5 bases). The CDR3 spans 14 residues. Germline lookup yields CDR1 MDHEN and CDR2 SYDVKM. V lost 6 bases, J lost 7 bases, and 19 bases lay in between. The CDR3 DNA reads TGTGCCAGCAGCCTAAGAGGGTTCACTAGAGAGCAGTACTTC. Its translation: CASSLRGFTREQYF.

To note about this clone: The junction departs from the called germline gene at one end, perhaps through a read error. This chain links TRBV5-6 with TRBJ2-2; D possibly corresponds to TRBD2 (5 bases). The V gene's germline CDR1 is SGHDT and CDR2 YYEEEE. There are 16 residues in the CDR3. CDR3 loop: CASTLPRGGNTGELFF. CDR3 DNA sequence: TGTGCCAGCACCTTGCCACGAGGAGGGAACACCGGGGAGCTGTTTTTT.

Only a few counts were recorded for this clone. The V gene is TRBV29-1, the J gene TRBJ2-7, with 10 bases fitting TRBD1. Germline loops: CDR1 SQVTM, CDR2 ANQGSEA. CDR3 length: 13 residues. Trimming cost V 4 bases and J 3 bases; bases outside gene matches: 3. CDR3 loop: CSVVRTGGYEQYF. The DNA of the CDR3 is TGCAGCGTTGTTAGGACAGGGGGCTACGAGCAGTACTTC.

This clone came up a few times. V and J are TRBV7-3 and TRBJ2-1; 10 bases agree with TRBD1. The germline V gene has CDR1 SGHTA and CDR2 FQGTGA. CDR3 length: 16 residues. V was pared by 5 bases and J by 7 bases, with 11 bases of the junction left unmatched. The CDR3 bases are TGTGCCAGCAGCCTACGGGGACAGGGGTTGGGAAATGAGCAGTTCTTC. Translating gives CASSLRGQGLGNEQFF.

The CDR3 nucleotides read TGCGCCAGCAGCCAATTGGGACAGGCTCAGAATCAGCCCCAGCATTTT. This codes for CASSQLGQAQNQPQHF. V usage is TRBV4-1 and J usage is TRBJ1-5; 8 bases fit TRBD1. J was trimmed by 4 bases and V by 2 bases; bases with no gene match: 7. The CDR3 has 16 amino acids. The germline CDR1 and CDR2 sequences are MGHRA and YSYEKL.

The rearrangement joins TRBV5-1 to TRBJ1-2; D is ambiguous. This CDR3 comprises 11 residues. In germline, CDR1 is SGHRS, CDR2 YFSETQ. The V gene lost 2 bases and the J gene lost 6 bases, with 5 bases spanning the gap. The CDR3 bases are TGCGCCAGCAGCTTTGGCAATGGCTACACCTTC. It translates to CASSFGNGYTF.

This clone appeared a few times. The chain joins TRBV30 to TRBJ2-7; D possibly corresponds to TRBD2 (6 bases). CDR1 GTSNPN and CDR2 SVGIG come from the germline V gene (reference sequence). CDR3 length: 14 amino acids. V dropped 3 bases and J dropped 5 bases, with 17 bases sitting between them. The CDR3, as DNA: TGTGCCTGGAGCCCCAAGACTAGATACGACGAGCAGTACTTC. It encodes CAWSPKTRYDEQYF. Complete variable domain (other parts from reference TRBV30 and TRBJ2-7): SQTIHQWPATLVQPVGSPLSLECTVEGTSNPNLYWYRQAAGRGLQLLFYSVGIGQISSEVPQNLSASRPQDRQFILSSKKLLLSDSGFYLCAWSPKTRYDEQYFGPGTRLTVT.

This clone occurred a few times. The chain employs TRBV7-3 and TRBJ2-3; 7 bases are shared with TRBD1. Germline CDR1 reads SGHTA; CDR2 reads FQGTGA. This CDR3 contains 13 residues. J gave up 5 bases and V 4 bases, and 3 bases lay outside the gene matches. The CDR3 here is CASSSDRVDTQYF. In DNA form, the CDR3 reads TGTGCCAGCAGCTCCGACAGGGTAGATACGCAGTATTTT.

This clone has a handful of counts. V usage is TRBV7-9 and J usage is TRBJ1-1; D remains ambiguous. The V gene's germline CDR1 is SEHNR and CDR2 FQNEAQ (reference sequence). CDR3 length equals 16 residues. Trimming took off 3 bases at V and 0 bases at J, with 14 bases between the two ends. The CDR3 here is CASSFISGRLNTEAFF. CDR3 nucleotide sequence: TGTGCCAGCAGCTTTATTAGCGGGAGGCTGAACACTGAAGCTTTCTTT. The full variable domain, completed using reference TRBV7-9 and TRBJ1-1, is DTGVSQNPRHKITKRGQNVTFRCDPISEHNRLYWYRQTLGQGPEFLTYFQNEAQLEKSRLLSDRFSAERPKGSFSTLEIQRTEQGDSAMYLCASSFISGRLNTEAFFGQGTRLTVV.

The gene calls are TRBV20-1 and TRBJ1-1, with D uncertain. The CDR3 is 11 amino acids. Germline CDR1 DFQATT, CDR2 SNEGSKA (reference sequence). Trimming pared 2 bases from V and 2 bases from J, leaving 3 bases between. CDR3 DNA sequence: TGCAGTGCTAGATATAACACTGAAGCTTTCTTT. This translates into CSARYNTEAFF.

Only a few counts were recorded for this clone. In nucleotides, the CDR3 is TGTGCCAGCAGCTTGGCCGGGACAGGGATAACCTACGAGCAGTACTTC. As protein: CASSLAGTGITYEQYF. V gene TRBV5-4 combines with J gene TRBJ2-7; 9 bases align to TRBD1. The V segment lost 0 bases and the J segment 2 bases; nucleotides outside the gene matches: 6. The germline V gene encodes CDR1 SGHNT and CDR2 YYREEE (reference sequence). The CDR3 has 16 residues.

V gene TRBV7-3 combines with J gene TRBJ2-3; D not resolved. V lost 6 bases and J 5 bases, leaving 15 bases between the germline ends. Germline-derived CDR1 and CDR2 are SGHTA and FQGTGA. The CDR3 is made up of 14 amino acids. The CDR3 sequence: CASRTPRRGDTQYF. For the CDR3, the DNA is TGTGCCAGCAGGACTCCACGGAGAGGAGATACGCAGTATTTT. Full variable domain (outside the CDR3, taken from reference TRBV7-3 and TRBJ2-3): GAGVSQTPSNKVTEKGKYVELRCDPISGHTALYWYRQSLGQGPEFLIYFQGTGAADDSGLPNDRFFAVRPEGSVSTLKIQRTERGDSAVYLCASRTPRRGDTQYFGPGTRLTVL.

The V and J genes are TRBV28 and TRBJ1-5; maybe TRBD1 (5 bases). The CDR3 length is 12 residues. Germline CDR1 and CDR2: MDHEN and SYDVKM. V was trimmed by 8 bases and J by 3 bases, leaving 8 bases between them. This CDR3 is CASHRINQPQHF. In DNA form, the CDR3 reads TGTGCCAGCCACAGGATCAATCAGCCCCAGCATTTT.

This chain joins TRBV4-1 and TRBJ2-7; TRBD1 agrees at 10 bases. Per germline, CDR1 MGHRA and CDR2 YSYEKL. The CDR3 has 15 residues. The V segment lost 3 bases and the J segment 2 bases; nucleotides outside the gene matches: 4. In nucleotides, the CDR3 is TGCGCCAGCAGCCAGGGACAGGGGCCGGCCTACGAGCAGTACTTC. This sequence encodes CASSQGQGPAYEQYF.

This clone was found a few times. The V gene is TRBV11-2, the J gene TRBJ2-7, with a possible D match to TRBD2 (5 bases). Trimming stripped 0 bases from V and 6 bases from J, with 12 bases between. CDR1 SGHAT and CDR2 FQNNGV come from the germline V gene. The length of the CDR3 is 14 residues. CDR3 loop: CASSLERVALEQYF. DNA for the CDR3: TGTGCCAGCAGCTTAGAGCGGGTTGCTCTCGAGCAGTACTTC. Full variable domain (missing parts from reference TRBV11-2 and TRBJ2-7): EAGVAQSPRYKIIEKRQSVAFWCNPISGHATLYWYQQILGQGPKLLIQFQNNGVVDDSQLPKDRFSAERLKGVDSTLKIQPAKLEDSAVYLCASSLERVALEQYFGPGTRLTVT.

The V gene is TRBV28, the J gene TRBJ1-2, with D uncertain. Germline values: CDR1 MDHEN, CDR2 SYDVKM. The V and J ends lost 4 bases and 4 bases respectively, with 13 bases between them. This CDR3 comprises 14 residues. The CDR3 loop is CASSSTPRTYGYTF. The CDR3 nucleotides read TGTGCCAGCAGTTCTACCCCCCGAACCTATGGCTACACCTTC.

The chain couples TRBV4-3 to TRBJ1-2, with a weak D call TRBD1 (6 bases). Germline CDR1 LGHNA, CDR2 YSLEER. Trimming removed 4 bases at V and 6 bases at J, with 12 bases between. The CDR3 runs 13 residues. CDR3 nucleotides: TGCGCCAGCAGCCTGACAGGATTGGATGGCTACACCTTC. Translating it yields CASSLTGLDGYTF.

The chain links TRBV7-6 to TRBJ2-1; D is possibly TRBD2 (6 bases). This CDR3 comprises 12 residues. Trimming shortened V by 5 bases and J by 12 bases, and 14 bases separated the two germline ends. In germline, CDR1 is SGHVS, CDR2 FNYEAQ. The CDR3 loop reads CASSRGSGGQFF. The CDR3 DNA sequence: TGTGCCAGCAGCCGTGGGTCCGGGGGGCAGTTCTTC.

The rearrangement joins TRBV29-1 to TRBJ2-3, with D possibly TRBD1 on 5 matching bases. This CDR3 spans 14 amino acids. The germline gives CDR1 SQVTM, CDR2 ANQGSEA. Trimming shortened V by 3 bases and J by 2 bases, and 12 bases separated the two germline ends. CDR3 in amino acids: CSVEVGHHTDTQYF. The CDR3 DNA follows: TGCAGCGTTGAGGTCGGACACCACACAGATACGCAGTATTTT.

J is TRBJ1-2 and V is TRBV7-3; D gene uncertain. Germline CDR1 and CDR2: SGHTA and FQGTGA. V lost 8 bases to trimming and J lost 5 bases, with 12 bases between them. The CDR3 has 12 residues. This CDR3 reads CASGLRGYGYTF. Written as DNA, the CDR3 is TGTGCCAGCGGACTGCGGGGATATGGCTACACCTTC.